This TCR beta chain was captured in a study of T cell repertoires in cytomegalovirus infection. As for the study in general: A matching HLA type, together with CMV infection, was signaled by public TCR beta signatures.

A remark on this clonotype: Antigen unknown.

Germline V CDR1 and CDR2: MNHEY, SVGAGI. Trimming pared 2 bases from V and 5 bases from J, leaving 16 bases between. The CDR3 has 16 residues. Using its own MiXCR run on the reads, TCRdb lists one record per CDR3 protein. The table includes 150,000 to 180,000 distinct CDR3 sequences, roughly a quarter detected once. Study-wide findings and caveats: Ex vivo, HLA-C-restricted CMV-specific TCR beta clonotypes prevailed over the rest of the response. Using cumulative public TCR beta family frequency, the authors identified those who carried CMV together with the relevant HLA.

Sequencing was carried out using PBMCs. The clonotype was recovered from a human donor in good health (CMV status not recorded). Some clones in this sample may be carry-over from other donors' samples. This sequence joins TRBV6-5 and TRBJ1-3; possibly TRBD1 for D (6 bases). For the CDR3, the DNA is TGTGCCAGCAGTTACACCCGACAGGACATGAGAAACACCATATATTTT. Translation: CASSYTRQDMRNTIYF.